This T cell receptor (beta chain) stems from a study of blood T cells in healthy people across ages. Germline lookup yields CDR1 SEHNR and CDR2 FQNEAQ (reference sequence). V was trimmed by 7 bases and J by 8 bases, leaving 18 bases between them. CDR3 length: 14 amino acids. Broader study findings: Among long-lived donors, naive CD4+ cells were more numerous and diversity higher than in aged donors.

It was with a sample-barcoded 5' primer and a J-beta primer mix that a second PCR of roughly 7 to 12 cycles was run. Every cDNA molecule bore a tag from a template-switch adaptor containing 12 random nucleotides. Every individual sample yielded 2.5 million or more paired-end reads (each containing CDR3). TCRdb re-called the 5' RACE reads through MiXCR, storing one row per CDR3 protein. Of 780,000 or so distinct CDR3 sequences in the sample, roughly three fifths were seen once. With respect to this clonotype: Its target is not known.

The sequenced material came from blood. This sequence was found in a man in his forties in good health. The genes are TRBV7-9 and TRBJ2-1; D is unresolved. Here the CDR3 reads CASTALGWVYEQFF. DNA for the CDR3: TGTGCCAGCACCGCCCTAGGGTGGGTCTATGAGCAGTTCTTC.